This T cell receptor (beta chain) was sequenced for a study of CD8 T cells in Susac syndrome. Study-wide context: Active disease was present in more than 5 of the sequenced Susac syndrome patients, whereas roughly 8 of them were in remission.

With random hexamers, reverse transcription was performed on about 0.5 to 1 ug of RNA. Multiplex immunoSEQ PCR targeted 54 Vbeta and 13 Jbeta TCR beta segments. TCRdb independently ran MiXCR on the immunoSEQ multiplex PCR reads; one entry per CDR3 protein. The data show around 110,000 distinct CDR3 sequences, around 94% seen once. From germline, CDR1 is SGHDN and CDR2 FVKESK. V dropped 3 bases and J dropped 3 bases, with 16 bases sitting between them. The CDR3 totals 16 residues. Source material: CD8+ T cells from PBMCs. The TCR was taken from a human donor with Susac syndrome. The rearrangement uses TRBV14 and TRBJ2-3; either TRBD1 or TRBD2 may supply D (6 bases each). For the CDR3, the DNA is TGTGCCAGCAGCCACGTCGTGGGGGGCAGAACAGATACGCAGTATTTT. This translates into CASSHVVGGRTDTQYF.